This T cell receptor beta chain was captured by sequencing in a study of blood T cell repertoires in COVID-19. Germline loops: CDR1 SGDLS, CDR2 YYNGEE. The CDR3 runs to 14 residues. V gave up 0 bases and J gave up 7 bases; unmatched junction bases: 4. The table came from immunoSEQ multiplex PCR; TCRdb's copy has only in-frame clones and leaves some out. The sample has 250,000 to 350,000 clones; 75% to 90% are singletons. The sample was peripheral blood. This sequence joins TRBV9 and TRBJ1-5; 7 bases align to TRBD1. The sequence derives from a woman aged 70-85 years with COVID-19, enrolled during active disease. In DNA, the CDR3 is TGTGCCAGCAGCGTAGGACAGGGACGACAGCCCCAGCATTTT. It encodes CASSVGQGRQPQHF.